A single sample gave rise to the 3 T cell receptor beta chains below, sequenced in a study of early T cells in non-severe SARS-CoV-2 infection. TCRdb itself ran the 5' RACE reads through MiXCR, one entry per CDR3 protein. The data hold tens of thousands of distinct CDR3 sequences, with 8.5% to 12% observed a single time. Sequencing used whole blood. The receptors here all came from an adult who was a healthcare worker with PCR-confirmed SARS-CoV-2 infection or an uninfected control (not recorded which).

The CDR3 sequence is CASSIAGSNTGELFF. CDR3 nucleotide sequence: TGTGCCAGTAGTATAGCGGGGTCGAACACCGGGGAGCTGTTTTTT. J is TRBJ2-2 and V is TRBV19, with TRBD2 as a possible D gene (5 bases). V was trimmed by 1 base and J by 0 bases, leaving 6 bases between them. Germline CDR1 and CDR2: LNHDA and SQIVND (reference sequence). The CDR3 covers 15 residues.

This clonotype was seen many times. The chain recombines TRBV18 with TRBJ2-1, with TRBD1 matching over 7 bases. In germline, CDR1 is KGHSH, CDR2 LQKENI. The CDR3 extends over 14 amino acids. V was clipped by 1 base and J by 8 bases; unmatched bases: 5. The CDR3 region is CASSPQQGVHEQFF. In nucleotides, the CDR3 is TGTGCCAGCTCACCACAGCAGGGGGTCCATGAGCAGTTCTTC.

This clonotype was seen many times. The gene calls are TRBV11-2 and TRBJ1-2; TRBD1 might be the D (5 bases). The CDR3 runs 15 residues. The germline V gene encodes CDR1 SGHAT and CDR2 FQNNGV. With 4 bases removed from V and 6 bases from J, the gap between germline ends came to 18 bases. The CDR3 sequence is CASSSEGLGAHGYTF. CDR3 nucleotide sequence: TGTGCCAGCAGCTCCGAGGGGTTAGGGGCCCATGGCTACACCTTC.